This T cell receptor beta chain was retrieved from a study of cytomegalovirus exposure and HLA in healthy donors. General study results and limits: From TCR beta sequences, most subjects' HLA-A and HLA-B alleles were reportedly predicted accurately.

Comment on this clone: Its antigen is not known.

Trimming pared 0 bases from V and 0 bases from J, leaving 13 bases between. Germline lookup yields CDR1 SGDLS and CDR2 YYNGEE. The CDR3 runs 17 residues. The study ran its PCR with 60 Vbeta and 13 Jbeta primers. TCRdb's table, derived via immunoSEQ multiplex PCR, lists solely in-frame clones and lacks some. The sample comprises some 110,000 clones, roughly three quarters of which are singletons, and about 2.7% rests with the top ten. Material: PBMCs. This TCR derives from a woman aged 18-29 years in good health and CMV-seropositive. The chain links TRBV9 to TRBJ1-3; D remains ambiguous. In nucleotides, the CDR3 is TGTGCCAGCAGCGTAGGCCTGTTGGGGAGCTCTGGAAACACCATATATTTT. It yields the protein CASSVGLLGSSGNTIYF.